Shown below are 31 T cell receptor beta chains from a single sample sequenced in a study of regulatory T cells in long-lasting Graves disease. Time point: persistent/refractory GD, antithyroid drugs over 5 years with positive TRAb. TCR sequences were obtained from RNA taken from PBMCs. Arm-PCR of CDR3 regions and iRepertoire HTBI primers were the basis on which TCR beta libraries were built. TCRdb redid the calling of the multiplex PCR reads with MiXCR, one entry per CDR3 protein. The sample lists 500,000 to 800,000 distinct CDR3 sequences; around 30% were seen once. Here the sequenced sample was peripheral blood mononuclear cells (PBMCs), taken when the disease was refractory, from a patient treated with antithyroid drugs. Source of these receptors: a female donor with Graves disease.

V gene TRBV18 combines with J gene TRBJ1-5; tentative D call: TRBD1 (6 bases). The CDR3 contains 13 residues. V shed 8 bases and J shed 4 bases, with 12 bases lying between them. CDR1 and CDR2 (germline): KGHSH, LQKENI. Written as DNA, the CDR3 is TGTGCCAGCCAGGGACAAACAAATCAGCCCCAGCATTTT. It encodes CASQGQTNQPQHF.

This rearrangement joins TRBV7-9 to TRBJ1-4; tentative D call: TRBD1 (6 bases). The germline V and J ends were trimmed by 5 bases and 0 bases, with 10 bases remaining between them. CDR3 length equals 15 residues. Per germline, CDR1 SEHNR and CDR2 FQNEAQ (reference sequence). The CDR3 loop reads CASSTGQPTNEKLFF. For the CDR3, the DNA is TGTGCCAGCAGCACCGGACAGCCAACTAATGAAAAACTGTTTTTT.

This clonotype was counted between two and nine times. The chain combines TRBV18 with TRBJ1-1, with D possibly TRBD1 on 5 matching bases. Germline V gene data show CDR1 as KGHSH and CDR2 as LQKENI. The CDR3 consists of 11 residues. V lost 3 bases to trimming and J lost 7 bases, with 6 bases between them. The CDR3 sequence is CASSPGDEAFF. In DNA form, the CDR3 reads TGTGCCAGCTCACCGGGGGATGAAGCTTTCTTT.

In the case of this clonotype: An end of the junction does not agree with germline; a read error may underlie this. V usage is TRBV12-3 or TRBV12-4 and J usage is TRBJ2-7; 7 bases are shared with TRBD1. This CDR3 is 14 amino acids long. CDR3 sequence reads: CASSSRQGSRAVNF. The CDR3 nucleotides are TGTGCCAGCAGTTCCCGACAGGGTTCACGAGCAGTAAACTTC.

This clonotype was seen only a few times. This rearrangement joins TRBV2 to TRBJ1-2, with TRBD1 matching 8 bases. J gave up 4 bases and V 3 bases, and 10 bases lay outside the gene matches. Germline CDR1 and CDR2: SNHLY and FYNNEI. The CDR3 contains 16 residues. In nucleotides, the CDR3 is TGTGCCAGCAGTGAGGTGCAAAGGGACAGGTTCTATGGCTACACCTTC. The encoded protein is CASSEVQRDRFYGYTF.

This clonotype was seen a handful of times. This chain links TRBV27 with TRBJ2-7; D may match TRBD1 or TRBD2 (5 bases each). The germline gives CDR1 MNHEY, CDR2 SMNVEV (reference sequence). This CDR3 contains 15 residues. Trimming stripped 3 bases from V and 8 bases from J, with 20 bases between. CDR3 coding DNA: TGTGCCAGCAGTTTTGTGGGGGACCCCGGAGGAAAGCAGTACTTC. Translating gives CASSFVGDPGGKQYF.

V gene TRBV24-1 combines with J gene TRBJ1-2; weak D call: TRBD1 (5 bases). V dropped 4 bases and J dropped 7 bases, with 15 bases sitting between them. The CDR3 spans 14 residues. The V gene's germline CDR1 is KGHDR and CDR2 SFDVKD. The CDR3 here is CATSEAGDLGGYTF. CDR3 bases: TGTGCCACCAGTGAGGCTGGGGACCTGGGTGGCTACACCTTC.

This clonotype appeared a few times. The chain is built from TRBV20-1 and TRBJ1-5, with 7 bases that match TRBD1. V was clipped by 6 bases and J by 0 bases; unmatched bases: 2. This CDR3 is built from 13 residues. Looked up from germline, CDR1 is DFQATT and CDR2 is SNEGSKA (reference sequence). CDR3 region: CSARDSSNQPQHF. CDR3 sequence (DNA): TGCAGTGCCAGGGACAGTAGCAATCAGCCCCAGCATTTT.

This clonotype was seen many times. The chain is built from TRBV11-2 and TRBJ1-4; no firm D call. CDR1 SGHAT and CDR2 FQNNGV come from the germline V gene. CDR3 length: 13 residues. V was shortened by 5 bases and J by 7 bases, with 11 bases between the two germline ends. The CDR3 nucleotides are TGTGCCAGCAGCCCCCGCTCAAGTGAAAAACTGTTTTTT. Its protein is CASSPRSSEKLFF.

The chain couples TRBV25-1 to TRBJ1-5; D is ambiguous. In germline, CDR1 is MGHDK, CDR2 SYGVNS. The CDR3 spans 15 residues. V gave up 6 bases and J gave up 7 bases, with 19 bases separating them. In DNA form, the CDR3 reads TGTGCCAGCAGAGACGGACCGAAGGAGGAACAGCCCCAGCATTTT. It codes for CASRDGPKEEQPQHF.

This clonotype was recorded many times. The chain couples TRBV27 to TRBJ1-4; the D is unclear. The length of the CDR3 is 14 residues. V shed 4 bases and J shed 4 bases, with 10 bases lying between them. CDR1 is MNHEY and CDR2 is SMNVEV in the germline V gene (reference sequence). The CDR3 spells CASSWSRINEKLFF. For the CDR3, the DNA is TGTGCCAGCAGTTGGAGCAGAATTAATGAAAAACTGTTTTTT.

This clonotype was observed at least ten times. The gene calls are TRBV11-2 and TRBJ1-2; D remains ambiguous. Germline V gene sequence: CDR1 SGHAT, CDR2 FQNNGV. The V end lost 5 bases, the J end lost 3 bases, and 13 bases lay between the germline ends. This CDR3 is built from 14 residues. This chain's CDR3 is CASSSLGSYYGYTF. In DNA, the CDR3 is TGTGCCAGCAGCAGCTTGGGCAGCTACTATGGCTACACCTTC.

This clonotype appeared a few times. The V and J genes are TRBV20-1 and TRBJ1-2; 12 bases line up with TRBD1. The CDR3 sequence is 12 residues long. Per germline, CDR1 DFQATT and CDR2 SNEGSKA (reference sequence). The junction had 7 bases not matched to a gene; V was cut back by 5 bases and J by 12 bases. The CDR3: CSAGGTGGLNTF. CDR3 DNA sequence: TGCAGTGCTGGAGGGACAGGGGGCCTCAACACCTTC.

The chain's CDR3 is CSARDVLILNTEAFF. Here the CDR3 DNA reads TGCAGTGCTAGAGATGTTTTGATCCTGAACACTGAAGCTTTCTTT. This sequence joins TRBV20-1 and TRBJ1-1; D gene ambiguous. The CDR3 consists of 15 residues. V gave up 0 bases and J gave up 0 bases, with 11 bases separating them. Looked up from germline, CDR1 is DFQATT and CDR2 is SNEGSKA (reference sequence).

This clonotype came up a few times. CDR3 residues: CASSPRSGRALEQYF. Here the CDR3 DNA reads TGTGCCAGTAGTCCCCGTAGCGGGAGGGCCCTCGAGCAGTACTTC. The rearrangement links TRBV19 to TRBJ2-7, with 11 bases identical to TRBD2. This CDR3 region has 15 residues. The ends lost 5 bases at V and 6 bases at J; junction bases unmatched: 9. CDR1 and CDR2 (germline): LNHDA, SQIVND (reference sequence).

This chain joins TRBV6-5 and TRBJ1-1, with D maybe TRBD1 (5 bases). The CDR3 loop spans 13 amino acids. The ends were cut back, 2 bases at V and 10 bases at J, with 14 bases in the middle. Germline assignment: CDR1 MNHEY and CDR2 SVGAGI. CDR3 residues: CASSYVEGGVAFF. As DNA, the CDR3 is TGTGCCAGCAGTTACGTGGAGGGAGGGGTAGCTTTCTTT.

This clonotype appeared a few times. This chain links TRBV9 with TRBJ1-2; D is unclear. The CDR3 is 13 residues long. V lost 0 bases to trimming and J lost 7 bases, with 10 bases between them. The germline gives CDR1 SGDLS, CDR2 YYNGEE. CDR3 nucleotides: TGTGCCAGCAGCGTAGGAAGGGAGGTTGGCTACACCTTC. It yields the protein CASSVGREVGYTF.

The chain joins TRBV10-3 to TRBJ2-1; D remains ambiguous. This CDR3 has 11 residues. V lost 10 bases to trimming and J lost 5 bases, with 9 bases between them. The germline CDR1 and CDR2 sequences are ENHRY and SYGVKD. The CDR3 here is CATFGDNEQFF. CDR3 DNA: TGTGCCACTTTTGGGGACAATGAGCAGTTCTTC.

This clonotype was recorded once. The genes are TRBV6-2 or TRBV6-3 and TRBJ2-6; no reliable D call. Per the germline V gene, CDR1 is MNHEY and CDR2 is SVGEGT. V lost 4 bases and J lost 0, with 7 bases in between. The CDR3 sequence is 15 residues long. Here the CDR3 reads CASSSTLSGANVLTF. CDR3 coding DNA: TGTGCCAGCAGTTCCACTCTCTCTGGGGCCAACGTCCTGACTTTC.

The CDR3 DNA is TGTGCCAGCAGATCCCCTGGGGCCGCAACTAATGAAAAACTGTTTTTT. Translation: CASRSPGAATNEKLFF. V usage is TRBV6-1 and J usage is TRBJ1-4; tentatively, D is TRBD1 (5 bases). The germline V gene has CDR1 MNHNS and CDR2 SASEGT. V was trimmed by 6 bases and J by 0 bases, leaving 14 bases between them. The CDR3 length is 16 residues.

As DNA, the CDR3 is TGCAGTGCTACTAGCGGGAGGGCCAACGAGCAGTACTTC. As protein: CSATSGRANEQYF. V usage is TRBV20-1 and J usage is TRBJ2-7, with TRBD2 matching 12 bases. There are 13 residues in the CDR3. The V gene end was trimmed by 4 bases and the J gene end by 5 bases; junction bases not matched to a gene: 3. Germline V gene sequence: CDR1 DFQATT, CDR2 SNEGSKA (reference sequence).

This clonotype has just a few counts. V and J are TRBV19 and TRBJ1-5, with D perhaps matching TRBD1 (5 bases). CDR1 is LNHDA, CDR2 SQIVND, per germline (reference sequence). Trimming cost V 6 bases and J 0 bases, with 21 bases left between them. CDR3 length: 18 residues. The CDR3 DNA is TGTGCCAGTAGCACCCCTACTGGCAGGGATTATAGCAATCAGCCCCAGCATTTT. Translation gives CASSTPTGRDYSNQPQHF.

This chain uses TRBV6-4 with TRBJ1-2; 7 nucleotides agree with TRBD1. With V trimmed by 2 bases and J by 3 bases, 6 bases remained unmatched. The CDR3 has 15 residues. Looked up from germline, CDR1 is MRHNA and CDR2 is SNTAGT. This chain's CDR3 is CASSDNFGQDYGYTF. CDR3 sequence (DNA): TGTGCCAGCAGTGACAACTTCGGACAGGACTATGGCTACACCTTC.

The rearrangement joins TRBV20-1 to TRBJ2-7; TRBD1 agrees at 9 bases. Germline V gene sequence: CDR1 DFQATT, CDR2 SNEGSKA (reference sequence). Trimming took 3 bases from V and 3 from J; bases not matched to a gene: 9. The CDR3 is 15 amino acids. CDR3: CSARFGTGTDYEQYF. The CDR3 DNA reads TGCAGTGCTAGGTTTGGGACAGGGACCGACTACGAGCAGTACTTC.

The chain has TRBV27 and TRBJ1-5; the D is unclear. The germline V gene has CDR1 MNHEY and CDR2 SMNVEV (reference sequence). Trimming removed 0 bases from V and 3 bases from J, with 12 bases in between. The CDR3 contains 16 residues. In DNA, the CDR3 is TGTGCCAGCAGTTTATCGATCTTGTCCAACAATCAGCCCCAGCATTTT. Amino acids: CASSLSILSNNQPQHF.

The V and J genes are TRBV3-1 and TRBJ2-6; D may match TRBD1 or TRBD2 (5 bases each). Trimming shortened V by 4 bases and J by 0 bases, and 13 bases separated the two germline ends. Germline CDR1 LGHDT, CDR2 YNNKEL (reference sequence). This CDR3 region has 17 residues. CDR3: CASSLTWDASGANVLTF. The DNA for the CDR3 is TGTGCCAGCAGCCTGACATGGGACGCCTCTGGGGCCAACGTCCTGACTTTC.

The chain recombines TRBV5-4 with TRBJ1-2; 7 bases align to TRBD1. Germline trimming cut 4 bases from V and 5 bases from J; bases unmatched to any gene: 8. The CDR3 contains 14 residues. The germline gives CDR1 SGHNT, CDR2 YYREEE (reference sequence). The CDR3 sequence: CASSRPGQLYGYTF. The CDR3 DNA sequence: TGTGCCAGCAGCAGGCCGGGACAGTTGTATGGCTACACCTTC.

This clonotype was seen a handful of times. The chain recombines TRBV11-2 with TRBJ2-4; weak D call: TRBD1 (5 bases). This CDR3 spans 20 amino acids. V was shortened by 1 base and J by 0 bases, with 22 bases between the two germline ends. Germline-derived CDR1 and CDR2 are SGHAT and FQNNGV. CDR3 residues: CASSLVVGQFTRLAKNIQYF. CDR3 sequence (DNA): TGTGCCAGCAGCTTAGTCGTGGGGCAGTTTACACGACTAGCCAAAAACATTCAGTACTTC.

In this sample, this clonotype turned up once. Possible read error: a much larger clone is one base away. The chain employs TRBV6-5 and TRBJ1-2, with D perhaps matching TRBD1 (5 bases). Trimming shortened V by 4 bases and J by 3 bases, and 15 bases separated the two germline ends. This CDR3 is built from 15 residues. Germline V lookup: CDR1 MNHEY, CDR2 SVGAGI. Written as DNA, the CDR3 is TGTGCCAGCAGTTGCGGACACGGGGAGGACTATGGCTACACCTTC. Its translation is CASSCGHGEDYGYTF.

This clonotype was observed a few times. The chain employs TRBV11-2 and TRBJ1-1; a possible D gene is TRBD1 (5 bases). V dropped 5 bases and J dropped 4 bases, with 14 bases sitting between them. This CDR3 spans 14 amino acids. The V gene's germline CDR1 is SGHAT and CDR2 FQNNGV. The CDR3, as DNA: TGTGCCAGCAGCGCCAGGGTGCCCCGCACTGAAGCTTTCTTT. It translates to CASSARVPRTEAFF.

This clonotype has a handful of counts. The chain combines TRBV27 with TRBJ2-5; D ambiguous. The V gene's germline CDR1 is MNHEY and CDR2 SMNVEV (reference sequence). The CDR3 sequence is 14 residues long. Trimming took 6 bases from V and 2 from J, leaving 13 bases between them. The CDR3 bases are TGTGCCAGCAGACGTTTCTCGGCGCAAGAGACCCAGTACTTC. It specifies CASRRFSAQETQYF.